A selection of T cell receptor beta chains follows, all from one sample in a study of blood T cell repertoires in COVID-19. The method was immunoSEQ multiplex PCR; TCRdb's version includes in-frame clones alone and lacks a portion of them. The table lists about 280,000 clones, around 85% of them singletons. Material for sequencing was peripheral blood. The receptors stem from a woman under 40 who had recovered from COVID-19. The CDR3 runs from the conserved cysteine through the conserved F or W. A D gene is named only where the DNA matches it firmly. Only some rows state a clone size, as once, few, many or a class for expanded clones.

>TRBV7-2|NA|15|TRBD2|TRBJ2-7
TGTGCCAGCAGCTCGCAACCTAGCGGGAATTACGAGCAGTACTTC
CASSSQPSGNYEQYF
>TRBV19|once|12|NA|TRBJ2-1
TGTGCCAGTAGTATAGGCGGGGTTGAGCAGTTCTTC
CASSIGGVEQFF
>TRBV6-6|NA|16|TRBD2|TRBJ2-1
TGTGCCAGCAGTCCCGGACTAGCGGGAGGTAACAATGAGCAGTTCTTC
CASSPGLAGGNNEQFF
>TRBV5-1|NA|17|TRBD1|TRBJ1-4
TGCGCCAGCAGCTTGGGTTACAGGGGCGAGTCTAATGAAAAACTGTTTTTT
CASSLGYRGESNEKLFF
>TRBV7-3|NA|13|NA|TRBJ2-1
TGTGCCAGCAGCCTCTACGGAGGCAATGAGCAGTTCTTC
CASSLYGGNEQFF
>TRBV6-5|NA|13|TRBD1|TRBJ2-7
TGTGCCAGCAGTTACGGGGACAGGGGCGAGCAGTACTTC
CASSYGDRGEQYF
>TRBV7-2|NA|14|NA|TRBJ1-2
TGTGCCAGCAGCCCCCGGGGGGCGAACTATGGCTACACCTTC
CASSPRGANYGYTF
>TRBV10-1|NA|18|NA|TRBJ1-1
TGCGCCAGCGGACCAACCGGGACACTTCGGGTTTTGAACACTGAAGCTTTCTTT
CASGPTGTLRVLNTEAFF
>TRBV7-3|once|15|NA|TRBJ2-5
TGTGCCAGCAGCTCACGATCCGGGTCAAAAGAGACCCAGTACTTC
CASSSRSGSKETQYF
>TRBV5-6|NA|15|TRBD2|TRBJ2-7
TGTGCCAGCAGCCCGGGACTAGCGGGAGATTACCAAACCTTCTTC
CASSPGLAGDYQTFF
>TRBV6-5|NA|15|TRBD1|TRBJ1-1
TGTGCCAGCAGTTACCGGACAACAGGGGGCACTGAAGCTTTCTTT
CASSYRTTGGTEAFF
>TRBV10-3|NA|16|NA|TRBJ1-5
TGTGCCATCAGTCGGGGGGGGCAGGGAAGCAATCAGCCCCAGCATTTT
CAISRGGQGSNQPQHF
>TRBV27|NA|18|TRBD2|TRBJ2-7
TGTGCCAGCAGCCGTGGGCGAACTAGCGGGAAGCCAGTGGGGGAGCAGTACTTC
CASSRGRTSGKPVGEQYF
>TRBV28|NA|13|NA|TRBJ2-1
TGTGCCAGCAGTTTACCGGGAGCCAATGAGCAGTTCTTC
CASSLPGANEQFF
>TRBV5-8|NA|14|TRBD1|TRBJ1-4
TGTGCCAGCAGCTTGGGACAGGGGGGAGAAAAACTGTTTTTT
CASSLGQGGEKLFF
>TRBV7-2|NA|13|NA|TRBJ1-5
TGTGCCAGCACCGACGGACAGAATCAGCCCCAGCATTTT
CASTDGQNQPQHF
>TRBV7-9|NA|14|NA|TRBJ1-6
TGTGCCAGCAGCTTAGCCATACTTAATTCACCCCTCCACTTT
CASSLAILNSPLHF
>TRBV30|NA|14|NA|TRBJ2-7
TGTGCCTGGAGTGGGTTGGGGGGTGGATACGAGCAGTACTTC
CAWSGLGGGYEQYF
>TRBV4-2|NA|14|NA|TRBJ2-1
TGTGCCAGCAGCCAAGCGAACAGGAACAATGAGCAGTTCTTC
CASSQANRNNEQFF
>TRBV6-5|NA|15|NA|TRBJ2-3
TGTGCCAGCCCCCAGGGGTTGGATCGGACAGATACGCAGTATTTT
CASPQGLDRTDTQYF
>TRBV28|NA|15|NA|TRBJ2-1
TGTGCCAGCAGTTTACATCGGCCAACTAGTCGCGAGCAGTTCTTC
CASSLHRPTSREQFF
>TRBV9|once|14|NA|TRBJ2-5
TGTGCCAGCAGCGTAGGAGGGAACGCAGAGACCCAGTACTTC
CASSVGGNAETQYF
>TRBV29-1|NA|13|NA|TRBJ1-5
TGCAGCGTTCAACAGGGAAATCTTCAGCCCCAGCATTTT
CSVQQGNLQPQHF
>TRBV5-6|NA|18|TRBD1|TRBJ1-4
TGTGCCAGCAGCTCGGCATTAACGGACGGGACAGATAATGAAAAACTGTTTTTT
CASSSALTDGTDNEKLFF
>TRBV6-5|NA|13|TRBD1|TRBJ1-6
TGTGCCAGCAGGACAGGGTGGAATTCACCCCTCCACTTT
CASRTGWNSPLHF
>TRBV5-1|few|16|NA|TRBJ1-1
TGCGCCAGCAGCTTGACCCCTTCGTCTGGGGGGACTGAAGCTTTCTTT
CASSLTPSSGGTEAFF
>TRBV7-2|NA|13|NA|TRBJ1-2
TGTGCCAGCAGCTTAGCAGGGGATCGGGGCTACACCTTC
CASSLAGDRGYTF
>TRBV28|NA|17|TRBD1|TRBJ1-2
TGTGCCAGCAGTTTATGGGGGGGACAGACCTTGAACTATGGCTACACCTTC
CASSLWGGQTLNYGYTF
>TRBV14|once|13|NA|TRBJ2-5
TGTGCCAGCAGGCCAACATACCAAGAGACCCAGTACTTC
CASRPTYQETQYF
>TRBV12-3/TRBV12-4|NA|12|NA|TRBJ1-2
TGTGCCAGCAGTTTAGCTACGGGAGGCTACACCTTC
CASSLATGGYTF
>TRBV10-3|NA|12|NA|TRBJ1-2
TGTGCCATCAGTCGCGACACCTATGGCTACACCTTC
CAISRDTYGYTF
>TRBV3-1/TRBV3-2|NA|12|TRBD1|TRBJ1-4
TGTGCCAGCAGCCAAGCAGACAGGGGGCTGTTTTTT
CASSQADRGLFF
>TRBV5-5|NA|16|TRBD2|TRBJ2-1
TGTGCCAGCAGCATGCTTGGCGGGAGTCCCTACAATGAGCAGTTCTTC
CASSMLGGSPYNEQFF
>TRBV11-2|NA|14|NA|TRBJ2-7
TGTGCCAGCAGCTTAGCTAGGCGGACCTACGAGCAGTACTTC
CASSLARRTYEQYF
>TRBV28|NA|13|TRBD1|TRBJ2-7
TGTGCCAGCAGCTACGGACAGGCCTACGAGCAGTACTTC
CASSYGQAYEQYF
>TRBV6-5|NA|12|NA|TRBJ1-6
TGTGCCAGCAGTTACCAGGATTCACCCCTCCACTTT
CASSYQDSPLHF
>TRBV2|NA|15|NA|TRBJ2-7
TGTGCCAGCAGTGGGATTCAGGGAACCCCCTACGAGCAGTACTTC
CASSGIQGTPYEQYF
>TRBV20-1|NA|15|TRBD1|TRBJ2-3
TGCAGTGCTAGTCTTCCGACAGGGGGTACAGATACGCAGTATTTT
CSASLPTGGTDTQYF
>TRBV6-1|NA|12|NA|TRBJ1-5
TGTGCCAGCAGTGAAAGGAGGGAGCCCCAGCATTTT
CASSERREPQHF
>TRBV30|NA|17|TRBD2|TRBJ2-2
TGTGCCTGGAGTGTACAAAGGCTAGCGGGAAAGGTCGGGGAGCTGTTTTTT
CAWSVQRLAGKVGELFF
>TRBV19|NA|17|NA|TRBJ1-5
TGTGCCAGTAGTATCGTTTCCGGACAGCTTAGCAATCAGCCCCAGCATTTT
CASSIVSGQLSNQPQHF
>TRBV11-2|NA|16|TRBD2|TRBJ2-1
TGTGCCAGCAGCGAAATGACTAGCGGGAGGGACAATGAGCAGTTCTTC
CASSEMTSGRDNEQFF
>TRBV5-1|NA|15|TRBD2|TRBJ2-5
TGCGCCAGCAGGAATCCCCCTAGCGGGGGTGAGACCCAGTACTTC
CASRNPPSGGETQYF
>TRBV5-1|NA|13|TRBD1|TRBJ2-7
TGCGCCAGCAGCTTGGACAGGGGGATGGAGCAGTACTTC
CASSLDRGMEQYF
>TRBV3-1/TRBV3-2|NA|16|NA|TRBJ1-2
TGTGCCAGCAGCCAAGATGGGATAGGGGGGGACTATGGCTACACCTTC
CASSQDGIGGDYGYTF
>TRBV10-3|once|15|TRBD2|TRBJ2-3
TGTGCCATCAGGGGACTAGCGGGGGTCACAGATACGCAGTATTTT
CAIRGLAGVTDTQYF
>TRBV7-9|once|12|NA|TRBJ1-1
TGTGCCAGCAGCCGCACGACGGGTGAAGCTTTCTTT
CASSRTTGEAFF
>TRBV6-5|NA|16|NA|TRBJ2-1
TGTGCCAGCAGTTACGCCGCGGAGGGGATCTACAATGAGCAGTTCTTC
CASSYAAEGIYNEQFF
>TRBV6-5|NA|15|TRBD1|TRBJ1-2
TGTGCCAGCAGTTACTCGGACAGGGGATACTATGGCTACACCTTC
CASSYSDRGYYGYTF
>TRBV7-8|NA|16|NA|TRBJ2-3
TGTGCCAGCAGCTTAGAACTAGCCTCCGGCACAGATACGCAGTATTTT
CASSLELASGTDTQYF
>TRBV7-2|NA|14|NA|TRBJ1-2
TGTGCCAGCAGCTTTGAGGGGGTAATGGATGGCTACACCTTC
CASSFEGVMDGYTF
>TRBV9|NA|15|NA|TRBJ2-7
TGTGCCAGCAGCGTAGAGGTTAGCGGCTCCTACGAGCAGTACTTC
CASSVEVSGSYEQYF
>TRBV20-1|NA|11|NA|TRBJ2-1
TGCAGTGCTAGTCCGAGCGATGAGCAGTTCTTC
CSASPSDEQFF
>TRBV6-5|NA|15|NA|TRBJ2-7
TGTGCCAGCACTCCGGGACACCCCGACCAATACGAGCAGTACTTC
CASTPGHPDQYEQYF
>TRBV2|once|15|TRBD2|TRBJ2-7
TGTGCCAGCAGTGAAGGGACTAGCGGGGTCCACGAGCAGTACTTC
CASSEGTSGVHEQYF
>TRBV16|NA|15|TRBD1|TRBJ1-4
TGTGCCAGCAGCCAATCCGGGAGGGGGCGTGAAAAACTGTTTTTT
CASSQSGRGREKLFF
>TRBV7-2|NA|15|TRBD2|TRBJ2-5
TGTGCCAGCAGCTTAATTCGCGGGAGGGAAGAGACCCAGTACTTC
CASSLIRGREETQYF
>TRBV2|NA|14|TRBD1|TRBJ1-3
TGTGCCAGCAGGGAGGGGACAGGGAAAAACACCATATATTTT
CASREGTGKNTIYF